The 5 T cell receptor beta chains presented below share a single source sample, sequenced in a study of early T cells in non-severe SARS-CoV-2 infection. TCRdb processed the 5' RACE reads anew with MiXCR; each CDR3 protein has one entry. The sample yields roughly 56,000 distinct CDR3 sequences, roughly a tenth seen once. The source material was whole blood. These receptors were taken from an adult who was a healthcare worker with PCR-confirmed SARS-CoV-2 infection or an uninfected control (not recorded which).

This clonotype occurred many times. CDR3 region: CASSLGQGAAAFF. CDR3 bases: TGTGCCAGCAGCTTAGGGCAGGGGGCGGCAGCTTTCTTT. V and J are TRBV13 and TRBJ1-1; 8 bases are shared with TRBD1. This CDR3 spans 13 amino acids. The germline CDR1 and CDR2 sequences are PRHDT and FYEKMQ (reference sequence). With 0 bases clipped from V and 10 bases from J, the junction kept 4 bases outside the gene matches.

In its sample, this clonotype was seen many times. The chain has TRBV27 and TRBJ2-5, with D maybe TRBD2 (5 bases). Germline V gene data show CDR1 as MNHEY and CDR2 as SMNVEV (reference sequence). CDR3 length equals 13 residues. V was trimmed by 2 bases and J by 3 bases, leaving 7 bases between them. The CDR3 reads CASSLMGEETQYF. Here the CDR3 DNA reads TGTGCCAGCAGTTTAATGGGAGAAGAGACCCAGTACTTC.

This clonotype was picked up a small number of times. The CDR3 sequence is CASSPGGRGEDYGYTF. The CDR3 region has the DNA TGTGCCAGCAGCCCTGGGGGGCGCGGGGAGGACTATGGCTACACCTTC. This rearrangement joins TRBV5-4 to TRBJ1-2, with D maybe TRBD1 (6 bases). The ends were cut back, 4 bases at V and 3 bases at J, with 19 bases in the middle. Germline V gene sequence: CDR1 SGHNT, CDR2 YYREEE (reference sequence). This CDR3 is built from 16 residues.

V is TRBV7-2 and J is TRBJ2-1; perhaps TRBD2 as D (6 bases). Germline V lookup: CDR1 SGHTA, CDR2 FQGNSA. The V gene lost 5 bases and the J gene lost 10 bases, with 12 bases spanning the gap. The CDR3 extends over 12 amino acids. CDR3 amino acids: CASSRGGYEQFF. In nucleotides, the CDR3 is TGTGCCAGCAGCCGAGGAGGGTACGAGCAGTTCTTC.

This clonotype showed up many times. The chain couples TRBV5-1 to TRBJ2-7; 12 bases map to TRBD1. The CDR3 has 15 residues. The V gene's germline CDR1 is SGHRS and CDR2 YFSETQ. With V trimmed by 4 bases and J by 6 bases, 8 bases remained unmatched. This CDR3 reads CASSPRDRGQGEQYF. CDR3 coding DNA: TGCGCCAGCAGCCCTCGGGACAGGGGGCAAGGCGAGCAGTACTTC. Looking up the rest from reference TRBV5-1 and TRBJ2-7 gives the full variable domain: KAGVTQTPRYLIKTRGQQVTLSCSPISGHRSVSWYQQTPGQGLQFLFEYFSETQRNKGNFPGRFSGRQFSNSRSEMNVSTLELGDSALYLCASSPRDRGQGEQYFGPGTRLTVT.